These 13 T cell receptor beta chains were all obtained from the same sample, sequenced in a study of identical twins. TCRdb analysed the 5' RACE reads with MiXCR anew, one entry per CDR3 protein. Of 690,000 or so distinct CDR3 sequences listed, 5.5% to 6.5% are singletons. Source material: naive T cells sorted from blood. The origin of the receptors is a man aged 18 to 29 in good health.

The chain uses TRBV2 and TRBJ2-4, with D perhaps TRBD1 (5 bases). CDR3 length equals 14 residues. Germline-derived CDR1 and CDR2 are SNHLY and FYNNEI. Trimming shortened V by 3 bases and J by 2 bases, and 8 bases separated the two germline ends. The CDR3 region has the DNA TGTGCCAGCAGTGATCCAGGGTCCAAAAACATTCAGTACTTC. Translated, it gives CASSDPGSKNIQYF.

This clonotype was seen at least ten times. The chain combines TRBV28 with TRBJ2-5; D possibly corresponds to TRBD2 (6 bases). The germline V and J ends were trimmed by 6 bases and 4 bases, with 12 bases remaining between them. This CDR3 region has 13 residues. The germline CDR1 and CDR2 sequences are MDHEN and SYDVKM. CDR3 residues: CASRWAGRETQYF. CDR3 nucleotides: TGTGCCAGCAGGTGGGCGGGGAGAGAGACCCAGTACTTC. Complete variable domain (other parts from reference TRBV28 and TRBJ2-5): DVKVTQSSRYLVKRTGEKVFLECVQDMDHENMFWYRQDPGLGLRLIYFSYDVKMKEKGDIPEGYSVSREKKERFSLILESASTNQTSMYLCASRWAGRETQYFGPGTRLLVL.

In this sample, this clonotype turned up a few times. The gene calls are TRBV6-1 and TRBJ2-3, with D maybe TRBD1 (5 bases). Germline CDR1 is MNHNS and CDR2 is SASEGT. V shed 0 bases and J shed 1 base, with 11 bases lying between them. The CDR3 has 16 residues. The CDR3 is CASSEAVAGRTDTQYF. The CDR3, as DNA: TGTGCCAGCAGTGAAGCGGTGGCAGGGCGCACAGATACGCAGTATTTT.

The rearrangement links TRBV10-1 to TRBJ2-3; D perhaps matches TRBD2 (5 bases). This CDR3 has 15 amino acids. The V gene's germline CDR1 is WNHNN and CDR2 SYGVQD (reference sequence). The V gene lost 0 bases and the J gene lost 1 base, with 8 bases spanning the gap. The DNA for the CDR3 is TGCGCCAGCAGTGAGTCGGCGGAGGGCACAGATACGCAGTATTTT. This gives the protein CASSESAEGTDTQYF.

This clonotype was seen at least ten times. The V and J genes are TRBV20-1 and TRBJ2-5, with D unresolved. The CDR3 loop spans 15 amino acids. Trimming cost V 6 bases and J 5 bases, with 22 bases left between them. Germline assignment: CDR1 DFQATT and CDR2 SNEGSKA (reference sequence). The CDR3 here is CSARTWPASPETQYF. CDR3 nucleotide sequence: TGCAGTGCGAGGACCTGGCCAGCGAGCCCCGAGACCCAGTACTTC.

In its sample, this clonotype was seen many times. The rearrangement joins TRBV25-1 to TRBJ2-1; D gene ambiguous. The CDR3 length is 11 residues. CDR1 and CDR2 (germline): MGHDK, SYGVNS. With 8 bases removed from V and 7 bases from J, the gap between germline ends came to 9 bases. The CDR3 is CASRKGNEQFF. CDR3 bases: TGTGCCAGCCGGAAGGGAAATGAGCAGTTCTTC.

At least ten counts were recorded for this clonotype. The V call is TRBV4-2, the J call TRBJ2-1; 10 bases are a match to TRBD2. Trimming cost V 0 bases and J 7 bases; bases outside gene matches: 6. CDR3 length: 16 residues. Germline V gene lookup returns CDR1 LGHNA and CDR2 YNFKEQ. The CDR3 here is CASSQELELAGNEQFF. CDR3 sequence (DNA): TGTGCCAGCAGCCAAGAATTGGAACTAGCGGGGAATGAGCAGTTCTTC.

This clonotype has ten or more counts. The chain joins TRBV18 to TRBJ2-7; 7 positions agree with TRBD2. V gave up 6 bases and J gave up 1 base; unmatched junction bases: 6. Per germline, CDR1 KGHSH and CDR2 LQKENI. The CDR3 length is 14 residues. In DNA, the CDR3 is TGTGCCAGCTCGAGTAGCGGGCAGTCCTACGAGCAGTACTTC. Protein product: CASSSSGQSYEQYF.

The chain combines TRBV25-1 with TRBJ2-5, with 9 bases that match TRBD2. CDR1 MGHDK and CDR2 SYGVNS come from the germline V gene. The CDR3 has 16 residues. V was clipped by 5 bases and J by 2 bases; unmatched bases: 9. DNA for the CDR3: TGTGCCAGCAGTCGGGCAGCTAGCGGGATACAAGAGACCCAGTACTTC. Translating gives CASSRAASGIQETQYF.

A few counts support this clonotype. This chain connects TRBV7-8 to TRBJ1-2, with D unclear. CDR3 size: 14 residues. The germline CDR1 and CDR2 sequences are SGHVS and FQNEAQ. Trimming cost V 5 bases and J 0 bases, with 10 bases left between them. The CDR3 DNA is TGTGCCAGCAGCCCACGGGAAGCTAACTATGGCTACACCTTC. Its protein is CASSPREANYGYTF.

This clonotype was observed at least ten times. The rearrangement uses TRBV6-6 and TRBJ2-1; D gene unclear. V was clipped by 0 bases and J by 6 bases, with 6 bases between them. Germline V gene sequence: CDR1 MNHNY, CDR2 SVGAGI (reference sequence). The CDR3 runs to 13 residues. The DNA for the CDR3 is TGTGCCAGCAGTTACTCGAAGGTCAATGAGCAGTTCTTC. Translated, it gives CASSYSKVNEQFF.

In its sample, this clonotype was seen many times. The V and J genes are TRBV20-1 and TRBJ2-7, with TRBD2 identical over 8 bases. The CDR3 has 16 amino acids. V gave up 3 bases and J gave up 4 bases; unmatched junction bases: 14. CDR1 is DFQATT and CDR2 is SNEGSKA in the germline V gene (reference sequence). Here the CDR3 reads CSASFPTTSGGYEQYF. CDR3 in DNA: TGCAGTGCTAGTTTTCCGACAACCAGCGGGGGATACGAGCAGTACTTC.

At least ten counts were recorded for this clonotype. This rearrangement joins TRBV24-1 to TRBJ1-5; D might be TRBD1 (5 bases). Germline CDR1 is KGHDR and CDR2 is SFDVKD. CDR3 size: 15 residues. Trimming cost V 7 bases and J 2 bases, with 14 bases left between them. CDR3 protein: CATSPTGGGNQPQHF. DNA for the CDR3: TGTGCCACCAGCCCAACTGGGGGGGGCAATCAGCCCCAGCATTTT.